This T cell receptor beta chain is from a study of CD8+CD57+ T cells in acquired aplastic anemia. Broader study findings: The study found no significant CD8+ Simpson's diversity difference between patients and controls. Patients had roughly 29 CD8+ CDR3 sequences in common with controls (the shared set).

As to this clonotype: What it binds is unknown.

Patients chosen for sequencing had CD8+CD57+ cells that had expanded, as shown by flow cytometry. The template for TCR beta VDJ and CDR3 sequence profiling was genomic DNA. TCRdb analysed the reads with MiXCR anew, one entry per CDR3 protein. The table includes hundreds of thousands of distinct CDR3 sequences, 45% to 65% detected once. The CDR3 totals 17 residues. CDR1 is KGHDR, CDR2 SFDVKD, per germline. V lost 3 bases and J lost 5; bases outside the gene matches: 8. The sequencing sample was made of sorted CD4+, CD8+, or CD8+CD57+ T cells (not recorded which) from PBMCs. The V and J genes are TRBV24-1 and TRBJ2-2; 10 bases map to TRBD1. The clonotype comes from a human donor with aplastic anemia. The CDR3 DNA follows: TGTGCCACCAGTGATCCGCGAGGGACAGGGGAAACCGGGGAGCTGTTTTTT. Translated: CATSDPRGTGETGELFF.